This TCR beta chain was profiled in a study of a mutant IDH1 vaccine in newly diagnosed glioma. Study-wide context: Prior therapy was radiotherapy, temozolomide, or both; most received both.

About this clone: The antigen is unknown.

The protocol was immunoSEQ multiplex PCR, while the TCRdb copy is restricted to in-frame clones and leaves out a portion. The data show around 50,000 clones, with 75% to 90% seen just once and approximately 4.3% held by the top ten. V was pared by 4 bases and J by 4 bases, with 4 bases of the junction left unmatched. CDR1 and CDR2 from the germline V gene are LNHDA and SQIVND (reference sequence). The CDR3 has 14 amino acids. Documented time point: week 5, during vaccination. The content of each vaccine dose was 300 ug of mutant IDH1 20-mer peptide, and topical imiquimod accompanied it. This TCR derives from a woman between 35 and 50 years old with glioma. The chain employs TRBV19 and TRBJ1-5, with 7 bases fitting TRBD1. This specimen was PBMCs, taken from a glioma patient whose treatment included an IDH1 peptide vaccine. The CDR3 loop reads CASSTQQGNQPQHF. CDR3 nucleotides: TGTGCCAGTAGTACCCAACAGGGGAATCAGCCCCAGCATTTT.